This TCR beta chain was recovered during a study of blood T cells in healthy people across ages. With 7 bases clipped from V and 5 bases from J, the junction kept 10 bases outside the gene matches. Germline CDR1 MDHEN, CDR2 SYDVKM. The CDR3 runs 15 residues. Together with a sample-barcoded 5' primer, a J-beta primer mix was included in a second PCR lasting roughly 7 to 11 cycles. TCRdb re-derived calls from the 5' RACE reads in MiXCR, one entry per CDR3 protein. The sample has over a million distinct CDR3 sequences; roughly 59% are singletons. The count of this clonotype is one. This chain uses TRBV28 with TRBJ2-7; 11 bases are a match to TRBD1. This sequence originates from a man aged 18 to 30 in good health. Sequenced sample: blood. The CDR3 DNA follows: TGTGCCAGCACCGCGTGGGACAGGGGGTCGAACGAGCAGTACTTC. Its protein is CASTAWDRGSNEQYF.